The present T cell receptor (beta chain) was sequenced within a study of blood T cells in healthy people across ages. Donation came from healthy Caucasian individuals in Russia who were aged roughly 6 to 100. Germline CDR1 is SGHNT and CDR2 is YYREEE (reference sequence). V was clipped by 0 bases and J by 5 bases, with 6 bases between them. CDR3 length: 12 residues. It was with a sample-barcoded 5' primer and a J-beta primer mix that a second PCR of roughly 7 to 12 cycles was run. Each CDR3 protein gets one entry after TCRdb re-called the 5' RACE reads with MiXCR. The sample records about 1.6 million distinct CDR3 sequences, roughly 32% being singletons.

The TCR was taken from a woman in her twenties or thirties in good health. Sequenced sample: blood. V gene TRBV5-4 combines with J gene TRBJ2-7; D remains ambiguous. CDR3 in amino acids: CASSLARDEQYF. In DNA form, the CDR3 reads TGTGCCAGCAGCTTGGCCCGAGACGAGCAGTACTTC.